Listed below are T cell receptor beta chains from one sample, sequenced in a study of blood T cell repertoires in COVID-19. Profiled with immunoSEQ multiplex PCR; TCRdb holds only in-frame clones, not every one. Here the sample spans around 70,000 clones, 84% being singletons. Sequenced input: peripheral blood. The source is a man in his 70s with acute or convalescent COVID-19. Both conserved end residues are part of each CDR3. A D gene is named only where the DNA matches it firmly. Where a row states a size, it is once, few, many or the class of an expanded clone; other rows omit it.

>.|once|TRBV9|TRBJ2-2
TGTGCCAGCAGCGTCGTGAGCGGGGAGCTGTTTTTT
CASSVVSGELFF
>TRBD1|.|TRBV28|TRBJ2-6
TGTGCCAGCAGTTGGCCGGGACAGGGACCTGGGGCCAACGTCCTGACTTTC
CASSWPGQGPGANVLTF
>.|.|TRBV30|TRBJ1-2
TGTGCCTGGAACCCCCAAAGAGAGTATGGCTACACCTTC
CAWNPQREYGYTF
>TRBD2|.|TRBV2|TRBJ2-7
TGTGCCAGCAGCGCCGGGACTAGCAGTTACTACGAGCAGTACTTC
CASSAGTSSYYEQYF
>TRBD1|.|TRBV6-1|TRBJ2-4
TGTGCCAGCAGTGAAGCCCGACAGGGGGAAGGTCAAAACATTCAGTACTTC
CASSEARQGEGQNIQYF
>TRBD2|.|TRBV9|TRBJ2-1
TGTGCCAGCTCCACCGGGGGGGCGGGAGTTGGTGGGAATGAGCAGTTCTTC
CASSTGGAGVGGNEQFF
>.|.|TRBV27|TRBJ2-2
TGTGCCAGCACTAGAGGGGGGGTGAACACCGGGGAGCTGTTTTTT
CASTRGGVNTGELFF
>TRBD2|.|TRBV13|TRBJ2-3
TGTGCCAGCAGCTTACTAGCGGGAGGGCCTTGGGGCCGCACAGATACGCAGTATTTT
CASSLLAGGPWGRTDTQYF
>TRBD2|once|TRBV5-1|TRBJ2-5
TGCGCCAGCAGCTTGGCCGGGGGGTCGAGAGAGACCCAGTACTTC
CASSLAGGSRETQYF
>TRBD2|few|TRBV18|TRBJ2-7
TGTGCCAGCTCGCCGGGGGGGGTAAGGTCCTACGAGCAGTACTTC
CASSPGGVRSYEQYF
>TRBD1|.|TRBV18|TRBJ1-2
TGTGCCAGCTCATCGGACAGGCCGAATGGCTACACCTTC
CASSSDRPNGYTF
>.|.|TRBV5-1|TRBJ2-6
TGCGCCAGCAGCTTGGGCCAGCGTAGTTCCTCTGGGGCCAACGTCCTGACTTTC
CASSLGQRSSSGANVLTF
>TRBD2|.|TRBV5-6|TRBJ2-1
TGTGCCAGCAGCTTGGGCGGGGGGGTCTACAATGAGCAGTTCTTC
CASSLGGGVYNEQFF
>TRBD1|few|TRBV6-2/TRBV6-3|TRBJ1-6
TGTGCCAGCAGCGAACAGGGGCCGACGTATTCACCCCTCCACTTT
CASSEQGPTYSPLHF
>.|once|TRBV19|TRBJ1-1
TGTGCCAGTAGTCCCCTGGGAGCCCGGACTGAAGCTTTCTTT
CASSPLGARTEAFF
>.|.|TRBV4-1|TRBJ2-5
TGCGCCAGCAGCCAAGATAGGGCAAGTCTGGGGGGAGAGACCCAGTACTTC
CASSQDRASLGGETQYF
>TRBD2|.|TRBV29-1|TRBJ2-3
TGCAGCGTTGACCAAGCGGGAGGCAGCACAGATACGCAGTATTTT
CSVDQAGGSTDTQYF
>TRBD1|.|TRBV4-1|TRBJ1-2
TGCGCCAGCAGCCAAGAAAGAAACAGGGGATATGGCTACACCTTC
CASSQERNRGYGYTF
>TRBD2|.|TRBV27|TRBJ2-2
TGTGCCAGCAGCCCGGGGATCGGGGGGTCGAACACCGGGGAGCTGTTTTTT
CASSPGIGGSNTGELFF
>.|.|TRBV19|TRBJ1-5
TGTGCCAGTAGGGGGGGGTGGGATCAGCCCCAGCATTTT
CASRGGWDQPQHF
>TRBD2|.|TRBV10-3|TRBJ2-2
TGTGCCATCAGCCCCCTAGCGGGAGGGCCCGGGGAGCTGTTTTTT
CAISPLAGGPGELFF
>.|.|TRBV19|TRBJ1-3
TGTGCCAGTAGTATCTTCAGGGGCTCCAAAGGAAACACCATATATTTT
CASSIFRGSKGNTIYF
>TRBD2|.|TRBV11-1|TRBJ2-5
TGTGCCAGCAGCTTAATAGCGGGAGTGGAAGAGACCCAGTACTTC
CASSLIAGVEETQYF
>.|.|TRBV5-1|TRBJ2-7
TGCGCCAGCAGCTTGGTTAGCGGAACCTACGAGCAGTACTTC
CASSLVSGTYEQYF
>TRBD2|.|TRBV28|TRBJ2-5
TGTGCCAGCAGTTTACGGGGGGAGCAAGAGACCCAGTACTTC
CASSLRGEQETQYF
>.|.|TRBV5-6|TRBJ1-4
TGTGCCAGCAGCTTGGCGGGGTACGGAGCGAAACTGTTTTTT
CASSLAGYGAKLFF
>TRBD2|.|TRBV15|TRBJ2-1
TGTGCCACCAGCAGAGATCATGCAGCGGGGGGCTTCAATGAGCAGTTCTTC
CATSRDHAAGGFNEQFF
>TRBD2|.|TRBV9|TRBJ2-3
TGTGCCAGCAGCGTAGACCTAGCGGGGGGTCTCGCAGATACGCAGTATTTT
CASSVDLAGGLADTQYF
>.|.|TRBV5-4|TRBJ2-7
TGTGCCAGCAGCTTGGATGGCGGGCATAGCTCCTACGAGCAGTACTTC
CASSLDGGHSSYEQYF
>TRBD1|.|TRBV6-5|TRBJ1-2
TGTGCCAGCAGTTCAACAGGGGTTAACTATGGCTACACCTTC
CASSSTGVNYGYTF
>.|.|TRBV28|TRBJ1-5
TGTGCCAGCAGAGGGGGCAATCAGCCCCAGCATTTT
CASRGGNQPQHF
>.|.|TRBV10-3|TRBJ2-1
TGTGCCATCAGTGAGGTCGGGGGCTCCTACAATGAGCAGTTCTTC
CAISEVGGSYNEQFF
>TRBD1|.|TRBV27|TRBJ1-1
TGTGCCAGCAGGGTCGGACAGGGCAACACTGAAGCTTTCTTT
CASRVGQGNTEAFF
>TRBD1|.|TRBV4-3|TRBJ1-5
TGCGCCAGCAGCACCACCACCGGGACAGGGGGTCAGCCCCAGCATTTT
CASSTTTGTGGQPQHF
>TRBD2|.|TRBV29-1|TRBJ2-3
TGCAGCGTTGAGGGAGGGGCCGGCAGCCTCCTTGGAGATACGCAGTATTTT
CSVEGGAGSLLGDTQYF
>TRBD1|.|TRBV5-1|TRBJ1-1
TGCGCCAGCAGCTCGGGACAGGGGGACGCTGAAGCTTTCTTT
CASSSGQGDAEAFF
>.|.|TRBV6-5|TRBJ2-5
TGTGCCAGCAGTTACCGTCTCGAGGCGGGGACCCAGTACTTC
CASSYRLEAGTQYF
>TRBD2|.|TRBV27|TRBJ2-1
TGTGCCAGCGAAAGCGGGGGAGCCTACAATGAGCAGTTCTTC
CASESGGAYNEQFF
>TRBD1|.|TRBV5-1|TRBJ1-1
TGCGCCAGCAGCTGGATTACAGGGGGAAAGGGTGAAGCTTTCTTT
CASSWITGGKGEAFF
>.|.|TRBV7-3|TRBJ2-5
TGTGCCAGCAGCCCCGGTGCCAGGGCGTACCAAGAGACCCAGTACTTC
CASSPGARAYQETQYF
>.|.|TRBV18|TRBJ1-2
TGTGCCAGCTCACCAAACATCAGAGGTCTCAATATGGGCTACACCTTC
CASSPNIRGLNMGYTF
>.|.|TRBV5-5|TRBJ1-2
TGTGCCAGCAGCAGATACCGGGACATAAACTATGGCTACACCTTC
CASSRYRDINYGYTF
>.|.|TRBV19|TRBJ2-3
TGTGCCAGTAGTCTAAACGCCCCGGGGGGCAGCATCCCCACAGATACGCAGTATTTT
CASSLNAPGGSIPTDTQYF
>TRBD1|.|TRBV13|TRBJ2-5
TGTGCCAGCAGCTTCCTGACAGGGGAGCGAGCCAGCCCGACCCAGTACTTC
CASSFLTGERASPTQYF